Detailed here is one T cell receptor beta chain. The data were taken from a study of shared clonotypes between healthy human individuals. Germline V CDR1 and CDR2: SNHLY, FYNNEI. This CDR3 comprises 17 residues. Unmatched junction bases numbered 10, after V lost 5 bases and J lost 3 bases. Naive CD8 cells were CD45RO-negative, positively selected for CCR7, excluding terminally differentiated effector memory CD45RA+ cells. Measured with immunoSEQ multiplex PCR; TCRdb has only the in-frame clones, and not every one. In the table there are roughly 810,000 clones, approximately 96% of which are singletons.

The chain carries TRBV2 and TRBJ2-3; 11 bases line up with TRBD2. This sequence was found in a young man in good health. The sequenced sample was naive CD8+ T cells sorted from blood. The CDR3 region has the DNA TGTGCCAGCAGTTCATGGCCTAGCGGGAGGTGGACAGATACGCAGTATTTT. It codes for CASSSWPSGRWTDTQYF.